The rows below give T cell receptor beta chains drawn from one sample of a study of human T cells and chemical hapten exposure. TCRdb independently ran MiXCR on the RACE reads; one entry per CDR3 protein. The sample carries 300,000 to 350,000 distinct CDR3 sequences, roughly 6.9% recorded once. Source: whole blood, taken in connection with sensitization to the hapten diphenylcyclopropenone (DPC). These receptors were taken from a woman aged 18-35 years with alopecia areata. Some clones in this sample may be carry-over from other donors' samples. Each CDR3 is given with its conserved first and last residue. Fields, in order: CDR3 DNA, CDR3 protein, V gene, J gene, D gene, clone size. D genes are given only for firm matches. A row's size may be missing; if present it is once, few, many or a size class.

DNA: TGCAGTGCTAGTAACAGGGCGGCGTCGGAGCAGTACTTC
CDR3: CSASNRAASEQYF
V: TRBV20-1
J: TRBJ2-7
D: .
size: many

DNA: TGTGCCAGCAGCTTAGACAGATCCTACGAGCAGTACTTC
CDR3: CASSLDRSYEQYF
V: TRBV7-2
J: TRBJ2-7
D: .
size: many

DNA: TGTGCCAGCAGTGTGGGTTCCTCTCGTTCACCCCTCCACTTT
CDR3: CASSVGSSRSPLHF
V: TRBV2
J: TRBJ1-6
D: .
size: .

DNA: TGTGCCAGCAGTTTAGGGCGCGGAACCCACCAAGAGACCCAGTACTTC
CDR3: CASSLGRGTHQETQYF
V: TRBV12-3/TRBV12-4
J: TRBJ2-5
D: .
size: many

DNA: TGCAGTGGCAGGGGGCAGGAGACCCAGTACTTC
CDR3: CSGRGQETQYF
V: TRBV20-1
J: TRBJ2-5
D: TRBD1
size: .

DNA: TGTGCCAGCAGTAAAGTTCCAGTGCAATCACCCCTCCACTTT
CDR3: CASSKVPVQSPLHF
V: TRBV3-1
J: TRBJ1-6
D: .
size: .

DNA: TGTGCCAGCAGCGTAGGCCAGCGGGGGGGTTTAAGCACAGATACGCAGTATTTT
CDR3: CASSVGQRGGLSTDTQYF
V: TRBV9
J: TRBJ2-3
D: TRBD2
size: many

DNA: TGTGCCAGCAGCCCCCCCGGCGGGGGCTATGAGCAGTTCTTC
CDR3: CASSPPGGGYEQFF
V: TRBV7-2
J: TRBJ2-1
D: .
size: many

DNA: TGCAGCGTTGAGGAGGGGGCAGTCTACACTGAAGCTTTCTTT
CDR3: CSVEEGAVYTEAFF
V: TRBV29-1
J: TRBJ1-1
D: TRBD1
size: few

DNA: TGTGCCAGCAGCTTGGTAGGACAGGGGGGAAATGAGTCCAAAAACATTCAGTACTTC
CDR3: CASSLVGQGGNESKNIQYF
V: TRBV5-6
J: TRBJ2-4
D: TRBD1
size: many

DNA: TGTGCCAGCAGTACGCCGGGACAGGGGATTGGCGAGCAGTACTTC
CDR3: CASSTPGQGIGEQYF
V: TRBV6-5
J: TRBJ2-7
D: TRBD1
size: .

DNA: TGCAGTGCTAGAGGATCCACGGGACAGAGCTATGGCTACACCTTC
CDR3: CSARGSTGQSYGYTF
V: TRBV20-1
J: TRBJ1-2
D: TRBD1
size: .

DNA: TGTGCCAGCAGTTTTAAGGCAGGGGGGGTGAACACTGAAGCTTTCTTT
CDR3: CASSFKAGGVNTEAFF
V: TRBV27
J: TRBJ1-1
D: TRBD1
size: .

DNA: TGTGCCAGCAGTTTAGGCTACGGGATGAACACTGAAGCTTTCTTT
CDR3: CASSLGYGMNTEAFF
V: TRBV12-3/TRBV12-4
J: TRBJ1-1
D: .
size: .

DNA: TGTGCCAGCAGTGACTCCAGGGGAGGAATCGGGGAGCTGTTTTTT
CDR3: CASSDSRGGIGELFF
V: TRBV6-4
J: TRBJ2-2
D: .
size: few

DNA: TGCAGTGCTAGAGATGATCAGCCCCAGCATTTT
CDR3: CSARDDQPQHF
V: TRBV20-1
J: TRBJ1-5
D: .
size: many

DNA: TGCGCCAGCAGCCAAGATCCCAGAGGGAACCTTTTGGGTACTGAAGCTTTCTTT
CDR3: CASSQDPRGNLLGTEAFF
V: TRBV4-1
J: TRBJ1-1
D: .
size: few

DNA: TGTGCCAGCAGCTTAGTAAGGGACACATCTTCTGGGGCCAACGTCCTGACTTTC
CDR3: CASSLVRDTSSGANVLTF
V: TRBV11-2
J: TRBJ2-6
D: .
size: many

DNA: TGCAGTGCTAGTACAGGGGGCAGAGGCAATCAGCCCCAGCATTTT
CDR3: CSASTGGRGNQPQHF
V: TRBV20-1
J: TRBJ1-5
D: TRBD1
size: .

DNA: TGTGCCAGCAGTCCCCCTGGGATCCAAGCAGATACGCAGTATTTT
CDR3: CASSPPGIQADTQYF
V: TRBV28
J: TRBJ2-3
D: .
size: many

DNA: TGTGCCAGCAGTGGGCGGGAGCTGAACTACAATGAGCAGTTCTTC
CDR3: CASSGRELNYNEQFF
V: TRBV6-2/TRBV6-3
J: TRBJ2-1
D: TRBD2
size: many

DNA: TGTGCCAGCGGGCCGGAGGGGGATACGCAGTATTTT
CDR3: CASGPEGDTQYF
V: TRBV2
J: TRBJ2-3
D: .
size: many

DNA: TGTGCCAGCAGTTACCCTAGACAGGCCCTTAATTCACCCCTCCACTTT
CDR3: CASSYPRQALNSPLHF
V: TRBV6-5
J: TRBJ1-6
D: .
size: few

DNA: TGTGCCAGTAGTAACCCGGGACAGGGAGTCTACGAGCAGTACTTC
CDR3: CASSNPGQGVYEQYF
V: TRBV19
J: TRBJ2-7
D: TRBD1
size: few

DNA: TGTGCCAGCAGTATACAAACAGGGGCTATCACAGATACGCAGTATTTT
CDR3: CASSIQTGAITDTQYF
V: TRBV6-6
J: TRBJ2-3
D: TRBD1
size: many

DNA: TGTGCCAGCAGCCAAGAGGCGCGGGGCCCGAGTCTAGGAAATTCACCCCTCCACTTT
CDR3: CASSQEARGPSLGNSPLHF
V: TRBV3-1
J: TRBJ1-6
D: .
size: few

DNA: TGCAGTGCTAGAGAAGGTAACGATACACCCCTCCACTTT
CDR3: CSAREGNDTPLHF
V: TRBV20-1
J: TRBJ1-6
D: .
size: .

DNA: TGTGCCAGCAGCCTCCGCGGGGATCAGCCCCAGCATTTT
CDR3: CASSLRGDQPQHF
V: TRBV14
J: TRBJ1-5
D: .
size: few

DNA: TGTGCCAGCAGAGGGAGATTAGACTCTGGGGCCAACGTCCTGACTTTC
CDR3: CASRGRLDSGANVLTF
V: TRBV11-2
J: TRBJ2-6
D: .
size: .

DNA: TGTGCCAGCAGCTCCCGGGACGCTCGAAGCTCCTACGAGCAGTACTTC
CDR3: CASSSRDARSSYEQYF
V: TRBV7-9
J: TRBJ2-7
D: .
size: .

DNA: TGTGCCAGCAGTGTAGGTGGGCAGACCTACACCTTC
CDR3: CASSVGGQTYTF
V: TRBV2
J: TRBJ1-2
D: .
size: .

DNA: TGTGCCAGCAACGAACAGGAGAACACTGAAGCTTTCTTT
CDR3: CASNEQENTEAFF
V: TRBV7-9
J: TRBJ1-1
D: .
size: .

DNA: TGTGCCAGCAGTTTAATGGGGTTCCAAGAGACCCAGTACTTC
CDR3: CASSLMGFQETQYF
V: TRBV12-3/TRBV12-4
J: TRBJ2-5
D: .
size: many

DNA: TGCGCCAGCAGCCAAGATTATAGCAATCAGCCCCAGCATTTT
CDR3: CASSQDYSNQPQHF
V: TRBV4-3
J: TRBJ1-5
D: .
size: many

DNA: TGCAGCGTTGTCGGACAGGGGTCCGTAGGGAACACCGGGGAGCTGTTTTTT
CDR3: CSVVGQGSVGNTGELFF
V: TRBV29-1
J: TRBJ2-2
D: TRBD1
size: many

DNA: TGTGCCAGCAGCGTTCTCGACAGGAACACTGAAGCTTTCTTT
CDR3: CASSVLDRNTEAFF
V: TRBV9
J: TRBJ1-1
D: .
size: few

DNA: TGTGCCATCAGGCAGGTTAGCTCTGGAAACACCATATATTTT
CDR3: CAIRQVSSGNTIYF
V: TRBV10-3
J: TRBJ1-3
D: .
size: .

DNA: TGTGCCAGCAGTACCGACCCAGATGGCCTCGGTACGCAGTATTTT
CDR3: CASSTDPDGLGTQYF
V: TRBV6-2/TRBV6-3
J: TRBJ2-3
D: .
size: few

DNA: TGTGCCACCAGTGATCCGCGCGGGGGAGGAAATGAGCAGTTCTTC
CDR3: CATSDPRGGGNEQFF
V: TRBV24-1
J: TRBJ2-1
D: TRBD2
size: few

DNA: TGTGCCAGCAGTTACTCTACGTGGGGACGAGAGACCCAGTACTTC
CDR3: CASSYSTWGRETQYF
V: TRBV6-6
J: TRBJ2-5
D: .
size: .

DNA: TGCAGTGCTAGACCCCGGTTAGCCCGAATTAATTCACCCCTCCACTTT
CDR3: CSARPRLARINSPLHF
V: TRBV20-1
J: TRBJ1-6
D: .
size: many

DNA: TGTGCCAGCACCCTAAAGACAGCCCATAATGAAAAACTGTTTTTT
CDR3: CASTLKTAHNEKLFF
V: TRBV6-6
J: TRBJ1-4
D: .
size: many

DNA: TGTGCCAGCAGTCGCAGGGGGCCCTACGAGCAGTACTTC
CDR3: CASSRRGPYEQYF
V: TRBV3-1
J: TRBJ2-7
D: TRBD1
size: .

DNA: TGTGCCAGCAGTTTCACTGGGCTAGTTCAAGGGTCCCCGGCAGATACGCAGTATTTT
CDR3: CASSFTGLVQGSPADTQYF
V: TRBV28
J: TRBJ2-3
D: .
size: many

DNA: TGCAGCGTTGAAGAGGGATTTTATAGGAACACTGAAGCTTTCTTT
CDR3: CSVEEGFYRNTEAFF
V: TRBV29-1
J: TRBJ1-1
D: .
size: .

DNA: TGTGCCAGCAGTGAATATCTACAGGGGGGGGAGCAGTACTTC
CDR3: CASSEYLQGGEQYF
V: TRBV25-1
J: TRBJ2-7
D: .
size: many

DNA: TGTGCCAGCAGCCGGCAGGGGGCGCGCACCGGGGAGCTGTTTTTT
CDR3: CASSRQGARTGELFF
V: TRBV3-1
J: TRBJ2-2
D: TRBD1
size: many

DNA: TGCAGTGCGCCGGGACGGCCGGTCACTGAAGCTTTCTTT
CDR3: CSAPGRPVTEAFF
V: TRBV20-1
J: TRBJ1-1
D: .
size: .

DNA: TGTGTCAGCAGCTTAGTAAGGCGGGGGGGCGGAGATACGCAGTATTTT
CDR3: CVSSLVRRGGGDTQYF
V: TRBV7-6
J: TRBJ2-3
D: TRBD2
size: .

DNA: TGCAGCGTTGTTCTACCTAGACCCGGTGGCTACACCTTC
CDR3: CSVVLPRPGGYTF
V: TRBV29-1
J: TRBJ1-2
D: .
size: few

DNA: TGTGCCAGCAGCCCGGGACTTATGGGCACAGATACGCAGTATTTT
CDR3: CASSPGLMGTDTQYF
V: TRBV4-2
J: TRBJ2-3
D: .
size: many

DNA: TGTGCCAGCAGTATAAGACGACAGGGACGGTACCCTTACGAGCAGTACTTC
CDR3: CASSIRRQGRYPYEQYF
V: TRBV27
J: TRBJ2-7
D: TRBD1
size: many

DNA: TGTGCCAGCAGCCCCATAGAGACCCAGTACTTC
CDR3: CASSPIETQYF
V: TRBV7-9
J: TRBJ2-5
D: .
size: many

DNA: TGTGCCAGCAGGGCACAGGGGGCGAATACGCAGTATTTT
CDR3: CASRAQGANTQYF
V: TRBV6-2/TRBV6-3
J: TRBJ2-3
D: TRBD1
size: .